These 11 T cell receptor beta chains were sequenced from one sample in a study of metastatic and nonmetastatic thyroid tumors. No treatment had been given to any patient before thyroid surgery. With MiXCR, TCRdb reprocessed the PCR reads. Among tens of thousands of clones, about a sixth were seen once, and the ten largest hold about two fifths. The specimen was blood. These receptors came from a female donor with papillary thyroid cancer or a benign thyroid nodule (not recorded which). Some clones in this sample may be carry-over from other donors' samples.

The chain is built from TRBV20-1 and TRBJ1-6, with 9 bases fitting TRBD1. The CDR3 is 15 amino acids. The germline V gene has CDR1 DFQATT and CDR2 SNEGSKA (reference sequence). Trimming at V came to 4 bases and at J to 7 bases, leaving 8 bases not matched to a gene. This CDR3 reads CSAKGQGTVNSPLHF. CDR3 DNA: TGCAGTGCTAAGGGACAGGGAACCGTCAATTCACCCCTCCACTTT.

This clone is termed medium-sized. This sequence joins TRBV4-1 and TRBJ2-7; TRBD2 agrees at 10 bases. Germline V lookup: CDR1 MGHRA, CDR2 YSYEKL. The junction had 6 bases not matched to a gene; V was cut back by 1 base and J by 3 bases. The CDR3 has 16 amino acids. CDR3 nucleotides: TGCGCCAGCAGCCAAGCGCAACTAGCGGGAATCTACGAGCAGTACTTC. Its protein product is CASSQAQLAGIYEQYF.

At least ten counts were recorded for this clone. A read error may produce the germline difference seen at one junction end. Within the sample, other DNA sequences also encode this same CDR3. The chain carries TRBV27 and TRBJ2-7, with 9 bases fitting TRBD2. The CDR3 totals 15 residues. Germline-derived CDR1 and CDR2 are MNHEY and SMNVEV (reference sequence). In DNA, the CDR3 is TGTGCCAGCAGTTTAGCCCTAGCGGGATCCTACGAACAGTACTTC. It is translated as CASSLALAGSYEQYF.

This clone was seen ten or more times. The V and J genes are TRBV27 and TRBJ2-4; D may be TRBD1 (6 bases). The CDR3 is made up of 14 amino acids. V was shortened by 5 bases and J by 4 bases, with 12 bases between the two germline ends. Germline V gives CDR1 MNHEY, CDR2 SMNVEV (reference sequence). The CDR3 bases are TGTGCCAGCAGTGTCGGGACACCGAAAAACATTCAGTACTTC. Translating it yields CASSVGTPKNIQYF.

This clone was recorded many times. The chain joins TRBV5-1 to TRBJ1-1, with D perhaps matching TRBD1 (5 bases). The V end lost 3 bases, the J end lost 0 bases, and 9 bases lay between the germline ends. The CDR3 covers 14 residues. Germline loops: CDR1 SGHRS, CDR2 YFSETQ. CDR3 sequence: CASSSGNVNTEAFF. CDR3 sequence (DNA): TGCGCCAGCAGCTCAGGGAACGTGAACACTGAAGCTTTCTTT.

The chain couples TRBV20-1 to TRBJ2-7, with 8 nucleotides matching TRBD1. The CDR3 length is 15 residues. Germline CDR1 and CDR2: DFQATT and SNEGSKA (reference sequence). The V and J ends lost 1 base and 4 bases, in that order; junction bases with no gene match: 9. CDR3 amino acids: CSARGRGDRLYEQYF. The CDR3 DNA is TGCAGTGCTAGAGGGAGAGGGGACAGGCTGTACGAGCAGTACTTC.

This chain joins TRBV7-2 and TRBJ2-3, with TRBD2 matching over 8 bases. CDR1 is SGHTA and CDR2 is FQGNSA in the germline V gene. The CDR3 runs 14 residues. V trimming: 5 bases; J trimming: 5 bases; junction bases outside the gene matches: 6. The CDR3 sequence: CASSTGLAGDTQYF. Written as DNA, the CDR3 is TGTGCCAGCAGCACCGGACTAGCAGGAGATACGCAGTATTTT. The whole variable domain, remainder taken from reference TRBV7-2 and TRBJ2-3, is GAGVSQSPSNKVTEKGKDVELRCDPISGHTALYWYRQSLGQGLEFLIYFQGNSAPDKSGLPSDRFSAERTGGSVSTLTIQRTQQEDSAVYLCASSTGLAGDTQYFGPGTRLTVL.

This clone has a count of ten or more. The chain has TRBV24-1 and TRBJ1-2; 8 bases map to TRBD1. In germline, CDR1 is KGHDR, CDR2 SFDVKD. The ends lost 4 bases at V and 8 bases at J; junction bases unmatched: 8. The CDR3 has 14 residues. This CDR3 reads CATSERTGLEGYTF. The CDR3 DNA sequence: TGTGCCACCAGTGAAAGGACAGGGTTGGAAGGCTACACCTTC.

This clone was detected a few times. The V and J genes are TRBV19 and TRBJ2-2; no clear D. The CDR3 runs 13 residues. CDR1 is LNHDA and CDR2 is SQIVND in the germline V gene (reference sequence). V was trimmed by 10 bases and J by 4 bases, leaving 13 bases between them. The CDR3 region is CATHQDLTGELFF. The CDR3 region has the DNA TGTGCCACCCACCAGGATCTCACCGGGGAGCTGTTTTTT. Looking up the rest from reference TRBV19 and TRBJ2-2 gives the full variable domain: DGGITQSPKYLFRKEGQNVTLSCEQNLNHDAMYWYRQDPGQGLRLIYYSQIVNDFQKGDIAEGYSVSREKKESFPLTVTSAQKNPTAFYLCATHQDLTGELFFGEGSRLTVL.

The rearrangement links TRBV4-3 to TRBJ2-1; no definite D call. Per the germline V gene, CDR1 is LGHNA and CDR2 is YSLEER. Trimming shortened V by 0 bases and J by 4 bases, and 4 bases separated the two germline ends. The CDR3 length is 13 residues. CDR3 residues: CASSQEQYNEQFF. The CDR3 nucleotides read TGCGCCAGCAGCCAAGAGCAGTACAATGAGCAGTTCTTC.

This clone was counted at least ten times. The CDR3 region has the DNA TGCGCCAGCAGCCTACGCGGGGGCGGGAACACTGAAGCTTTCTTT. Translation: CASSLRGGGNTEAFF. This chain links TRBV4-1 with TRBJ1-1, with D perhaps TRBD1 (6 bases). Germline V gene sequence: CDR1 MGHRA, CDR2 YSYEKL. V was clipped by 4 bases and J by 1 base, with 13 bases between them. The length of the CDR3 is 15 residues.